This is a list of T cell receptor beta chains from one sample in a study of blood T cell repertoires in COVID-19. The data were produced by immunoSEQ multiplex PCR, yet TCRdb's version contains in-frame clones alone and is incomplete. The sample records 150,000 to 200,000 clones, 60% to 80% being singletons. The sequencing sample was made of peripheral blood. The receptors here all came from a woman in her seventies with acute or convalescent COVID-19. CDR3s include the opening cysteine and the closing phenylalanine or tryptophan. The D gene is left open where the match is weak. Clone size is shown for a subset of rows, as once, few, many or a class of expanded clone.

D gene	V gene	J gene	clone size	CDR3 protein	CDR3 DNA
.	TRBV29-1	TRBJ1-4	.	CSVEQSGDEKLFF	TGCAGCGTTGAACAATCAGGGGACGAAAAACTGTTTTTT
.	TRBV27	TRBJ1-3	.	CASSLQGAGNTIYF	TGTGCCAGCAGTTTACAAGGGGCTGGGAACACCATATATTTT
TRBD2	TRBV30	TRBJ2-5	.	CAWSVGLASKETQYF	TGTGCCTGGAGTGTGGGACTAGCGAGTAAAGAGACCCAGTACTTC
.	TRBV2	TRBJ1-6	.	CASSEPGYSPLHF	TGTGCCAGCAGTGAACCAGGATATTCACCCCTCCACTTT
.	TRBV4-1	TRBJ2-7	.	CASSQFLGSTYEQYF	TGCGCCAGCAGCCAATTCTTGGGCAGCACCTACGAGCAGTACTTC
TRBD2	TRBV29-1	TRBJ2-3	few	CSAKGASGSKDTQYF	TGCAGCGCAAAGGGGGCTAGCGGGAGTAAAGATACGCAGTATTTT
TRBD2	TRBV24-1	TRBJ2-1	once	CATRAGGLAGTNEQFF	TGTGCCACCAGGGCCGGTGGGCTAGCGGGAACCAATGAGCAGTTCTTC
.	TRBV2	TRBJ1-4	.	CASKPLGEGDEKLFF	TGTGCCAGCAAGCCCTTAGGGGAGGGAGATGAAAAACTGTTTTTT
.	TRBV7-3	TRBJ2-2	once	CASSASRDENTGELFF	TGTGCCAGCAGCGCGTCGCGGGACGAGAACACCGGGGAGCTGTTTTTT
.	TRBV30	TRBJ1-1	once	CAWSVTPRERHTEAFF	TGTGCCTGGAGTGTAACACCCAGGGAAAGACACACTGAAGCTTTCTTT
.	TRBV5-1	TRBJ1-3	few	CASSPGTSGNTIYF	TGCGCCAGCAGCCCAGGAACCTCTGGAAACACCATATATTTT
TRBD2	TRBV9	TRBJ2-7	.	CASSVGRERFYEQYF	TGTGCCAGCAGCGTAGGGCGGGAGCGGTTCTACGAGCAGTACTTC
TRBD2	TRBV5-1	TRBJ2-7	many	CASSPGTSGSPYEQYF	TGCGCCAGCAGCCCGGGGACTAGCGGGAGTCCCTACGAGCAGTACTTC
TRBD1	TRBV29-1	TRBJ1-1	.	CSARMTGTRTEAFF	TGCAGCGCCAGAATGACAGGGACTAGGACTGAAGCTTTCTTT
.	TRBV11-2	TRBJ1-2	.	CASSLVRIGGFERFF	TGTGCCAGCAGCTTAGTACGTATTGGGGGCTTTGAGAGGTTCTTC
TRBD2	TRBV24-1	TRBJ2-2	.	CATSDVTSGIDTGELFF	TGTGCCACCAGTGACGTGACTAGCGGGATAGACACCGGGGAGCTGTTTTTT
.	TRBV18	TRBJ1-2	.	CASSPLRTADYGYTF	TGTGCCAGCTCACCACTGAGGACAGCGGACTATGGCTACACCTTC
.	TRBV6-6	TRBJ2-2	.	CASRPGLENTGELFF	TGTGCCAGCAGACCGGGACTCGAGAACACCGGGGAGCTGTTTTTT
.	TRBV7-9	TRBJ1-2	.	CASSSSTTGGYTF	TGTGCCAGCAGCTCGAGCACCACAGGGGGCTACACCTTC
TRBD2	TRBV13	TRBJ2-1	.	CASSSYFIIAGGNNEQFF	TGTGCCAGCAGCTCTTACTTCATTATAGCGGGAGGAAACAATGAGCAGTTCTTC
.	TRBV2	TRBJ2-7	.	CASSSTGSSYEQYF	TGTGCCAGCAGTTCGACTGGCAGCTCCTACGAGCAGTACTTC
TRBD2	TRBV7-9	TRBJ2-2	.	CASSPGLAGEAGELFF	TGTGCCAGCAGCCCCGGACTAGCGGGAGAGGCCGGGGAGCTGTTTTTT
TRBD1	TRBV19	TRBJ2-3	.	CASSIGPSGTGADTQYF	TGTGCCAGTAGTATTGGACCCTCCGGGACAGGTGCAGATACGCAGTATTTT
TRBD2	TRBV7-2	TRBJ2-7	few	CASSSWAGGGEQYF	TGTGCCAGCAGCTCGTGGGCGGGGGGCGGCGAGCAGTACTTC
.	TRBV5-4	TRBJ1-2	.	CASSLGGPLVDYGYTF	TGTGCCAGCAGCTTGGGAGGCCCGTTGGTGGACTATGGCTACACCTTC
.	TRBV19	TRBJ2-5	.	CASSTVRGQKETQYF	TGTGCCAGTAGCACGGTGCGGGGACAGAAAGAGACCCAGTACTTC
.	TRBV6-5	TRBJ1-1	.	CASSYWGGGNTEAFF	TGTGCCAGCAGTTACTGGGGAGGGGGAAACACTGAAGCTTTCTTT
TRBD2	TRBV5-1	TRBJ2-7	.	CASSWRTSGDVSYEQYF	TGCGCCAGCAGCTGGAGGACTAGCGGGGACGTCTCCTACGAGCAGTACTTC
.	TRBV23-1	TRBJ2-7	.	CASSRANLQPGAVEQYF	TGCGCCAGCAGCCGGGCCAACCTTCAACCAGGGGCGGTAGAGCAGTACTTC
.	TRBV14	TRBJ2-6	once	CASSPLGLAGANVLTF	TGTGCCAGCAGCCCCCTGGGGCTGGCTGGGGCCAACGTCCTGACTTTC
.	TRBV3-1/TRBV3-2	TRBJ2-1	.	CASSTGPSDANHNEQFF	TGTGCCAGCAGTACGGGGCCTAGCGACGCAAACCACAATGAGCAGTTCTTC
.	TRBV18	TRBJ1-3	.	CASSPGGWRNTIYF	TGTGCCAGCTCACCGGGGGGTTGGCGAAACACCATATATTTT
TRBD1	TRBV7-3	TRBJ1-1	few	CASSLTGGDTEAFF	TGTGCCAGCAGCTTGACAGGGGGTGATACTGAAGCTTTCTTT
TRBD2	TRBV4-1	TRBJ2-5	.	CASSQDWEGPGTQYF	TGCGCCAGCAGCCAAGATTGGGAGGGCCCTGGGACCCAGTACTTC
.	TRBV29-1	TRBJ2-2	.	CSVEQRSSGELFF	TGCAGCGTTGAGCAGAGGTCCTCCGGGGAGCTGTTTTTT
.	TRBV7-7	TRBJ2-2	.	CASSPSGLPTGELFF	TGTGCCAGCAGCCCCTCGGGACTGCCCACCGGGGAGCTGTTTTTT
.	TRBV14	TRBJ1-1	.	CASSQARGVVTEAFF	TGTGCCAGCAGCCAAGCTCGGGGGGTAGTAACCGAAGCTTTCTTT
TRBD1	TRBV2	TRBJ1-5	few	CASSGTGGRGNQPQHF	TGTGCCAGCAGTGGGACAGGGGGCCGAGGCAATCAGCCCCAGCATTTT
TRBD1	TRBV7-2	TRBJ2-7	.	CASSWGQGAAYEQYF	TGTGCCAGCAGCTGGGGACAGGGGGCAGCCTACGAGCAGTACTTC
TRBD2	TRBV5-1	TRBJ2-1	.	CASSLRTSGGNNEQFF	TGCGCCAGCAGCTTGAGGACTAGCGGGGGAAACAATGAGCAGTTCTTC
.	TRBV29-1	TRBJ1-1	few	CSVRRNTEAFF	TGCAGCGTCAGGCGGAACACTGAAGCTTTCTTT
.	TRBV21-1	TRBJ2-4	.	CASSKVGGFTLAKNIQYF	TGTGCCAGCAGCAAAGTCGGGGGGTTTACCTTAGCCAAAAACATTCAGTACTTC
.	TRBV5-1	TRBJ2-7	.	CASSSAGSYEQYF	TGCGCCAGCAGCTCCGCCGGCTCCTACGAGCAGTACTTC
TRBD2	TRBV30	TRBJ2-3	.	CAWTPRGVTSTDTQYF	TGTGCCTGGACGCCCCGGGGGGTAACTAGCACAGATACGCAGTATTTT
TRBD1	TRBV7-9	TRBJ1-1	few	CASRTIDRGPNTEAFF	TGTGCCAGCAGGACGATTGACAGGGGACCTAACACTGAAGCTTTCTTT
TRBD2	TRBV5-1	TRBJ2-3	.	CASSRRLAGVGDTQYF	TGCGCCAGCAGCCGGAGACTAGCGGGAGTGGGGGATACGCAGTATTTT
.	TRBV19	TRBJ1-4	.	CASSIDLQTEKLFF	TGTGCCAGTAGTATAGATCTACAGACTGAAAAACTGTTTTTT
TRBD1	TRBV18	TRBJ1-1	few	CASSPRDSAEAFF	TGTGCCAGCTCACCCAGGGACAGCGCCGAAGCTTTCTTT